Below are 15 T cell receptor beta chains sequenced from a single sample in a study of T cell responses to AZD1222 COVID-19 vaccine. Clones were sequenced by immunoSEQ multiplex PCR, and TCRdb holds only the in-frame ones, with some missing. This table holds about 120,000 clones, approximately 86% found once. This material consisted of peripheral blood, taken on day 0 of AZD1222 vaccination. These receptors came from an adult in good health.

The J gene is TRBJ2-1, the V gene TRBV21-1. TRBV21-1 is a recognized pseudogene. CDR3 length: 13 amino acids. CDR3 nucleotide sequence: TGTGCCAGCAGCAGACCCTGGGTAAATGAGCAGTTCTTC. It is translated as CASSRPWVNEQFF.

The rearrangement joins TRBV14 to TRBJ2-7; D not resolved. Germline values: CDR1 SGHDN, CDR2 FVKESK. CDR3 size: 17 residues. The V end lost 0 bases, the J end lost 2 bases, and 17 bases lay between the germline ends. The CDR3 region has the DNA TGTGCCAGCAGCCAAGATAGCCGGAACTCAACCACCTACGAGCAGTACTTC. Translation: CASSQDSRNSTTYEQYF.

The V and J genes are TRBV9 and TRBJ1-3; D is unresolved. V was cut by 2 bases and J by 0 bases, with 9 bases left in between. The CDR3 has 15 residues. Germline V CDR1 and CDR2: SGDLS, YYNGEE. This CDR3 is CASSVGGVSGNTIYF. CDR3 DNA sequence: TGTGCCAGCAGCGTCGGCGGAGTCTCTGGAAACACCATATATTTT.

This chain uses TRBV2 with TRBJ1-5; a weak D match, TRBD1 (6 bases). This CDR3 contains 15 residues. V lost 6 bases to trimming and J lost 3 bases, with 15 bases between them. CDR1 and CDR2 from the germline V gene are SNHLY and FYNNEI. CDR3 DNA sequence: TGTGCCAGCAGGAGCAGGGGCCCATCCAATCAGCCCCAGCATTTT. This encodes CASRSRGPSNQPQHF.

The chain couples TRBV19 to TRBJ2-3, with 7 bases aligning to TRBD2. This CDR3 is built from 18 residues. Germline loops: CDR1 LNHDA, CDR2 SQIVND (reference sequence). J lost 0 bases, V lost 7 bases, and 16 bases had no gene match. The DNA of the CDR3 is TGTGCCAGTACTTCGACTAGCCCCGGACCCACTAGCACAGATACGCAGTATTTT. Its protein is CASTSTSPGPTSTDTQYF.

The rearrangement uses TRBV7-9 and TRBJ2-7; 8 bases match TRBD1. Germline CDR1 is SEHNR and CDR2 is FQNEAQ (reference sequence). The CDR3 totals 15 residues. J gave up 1 base and V 5 bases, and 7 bases lay outside the gene matches. This CDR3 is CASSSRDRPSYEQYF. The CDR3 DNA follows: TGTGCCAGCAGCAGCCGGGACAGGCCATCCTACGAGCAGTACTTC. Drawing the rest from reference TRBV7-9 and TRBJ2-7, the complete variable domain is DTGVSQNPRHKITKRGQNVTFRCDPISEHNRLYWYRQTLGQGPEFLTYFQNEAQLEKSRLLSDRFSAERPKGSFSTLEIQRTEQGDSAMYLCASSSRDRPSYEQYFGPGTRLTVT.

This clone occurred once. This rearrangement joins TRBV5-1 to TRBJ1-1; D is unclear. The ends were cut back, 0 bases at V and 1 base at J, with 7 bases in the middle. CDR1 is SGHRS and CDR2 is YFSETQ in the germline V gene. The CDR3 extends over 14 amino acids. DNA of the CDR3: TGCGCCAGCAGCTTGGAATTCGCGAACACTGAAGCTTTCTTT. It is translated as CASSLEFANTEAFF.

The chain couples TRBV5-1 to TRBJ2-5; D gene ambiguous. This CDR3 is built from 13 residues. The germline V gene encodes CDR1 SGHRS and CDR2 YFSETQ. V was pared by 3 bases and J by 0 bases, with 6 bases between. CDR3 sequence reads: CASSSAYQETQYF. CDR3 in DNA: TGCGCCAGCAGCTCAGCGTACCAAGAGACCCAGTACTTC.

The chain recombines TRBV5-1 with TRBJ2-5; D is possibly TRBD2 (6 bases). Trimming left V 4 bases short and J 0 bases short, with 19 bases between. CDR1 SGHRS and CDR2 YFSETQ come from the germline V gene. CDR3 size: 17 residues. Here the CDR3 reads CASSGGVSNLNQETQYF. CDR3 nucleotides: TGCGCCAGCAGCGGAGGGGTCTCCAACTTAAACCAAGAGACCCAGTACTTC.

This chain links TRBV5-5 with TRBJ2-7; no reliable D call. CDR1 is SGHKS, CDR2 YYEKEE, per germline (reference sequence). The CDR3 totals 13 residues. V was trimmed by 4 bases and J by 1 base, leaving 9 bases between them. The CDR3, as DNA: TGTGCCAGCAGCCCTATTGGGTCCTACGAGCAGTACTTC. As protein: CASSPIGSYEQYF.

The rearrangement links TRBV6-6 to TRBJ2-7; TRBD1 or TRBD2 may be the D gene (5 bases each). Germline V CDR1 and CDR2: MNHNY, SVGAGI (reference sequence). CDR3 length: 13 residues. V lost 6 bases and J lost 5, with 14 bases in between. This chain's CDR3 is CASSAEWGNEQYF. The CDR3 nucleotides are TGTGCCAGCAGCGCCGAGTGGGGGAACGAGCAGTACTTC.

In regard to this clone: This CDR3 is also generated by other DNA sequences in the sample. This chain joins TRBV5-4 and TRBJ2-1; D is perhaps TRBD1 or TRBD2 (5 bases each). The length of the CDR3 is 14 residues. The V gene lost 2 bases and the J gene lost 4 bases, with 10 bases spanning the gap. Germline assignment: CDR1 SGHNT and CDR2 YYREEE (reference sequence). The CDR3 DNA is TGTGCCAGCAGCTTATCGGGACCGTACAATGAGCAGTTCTTC. Its translation: CASSLSGPYNEQFF. The full variable domain, completed using reference TRBV5-4 and TRBJ2-1, is ETGVTQSPTHLIKTRGQQVTLRCSSQSGHNTVSWYQQALGQGPQFIFQYYREEENGRGNFPPRFSGLQFPNYSSELNVNALELDDSALYLCASSLSGPYNEQFFGPGTRLTVL.

V usage is TRBV10-3 and J usage is TRBJ2-1, with 9 bases lining up with TRBD2. Germline CDR1 and CDR2: ENHRY and SYGVKD. The CDR3 contains 17 residues. V shed 4 bases and J 7 bases; nucleotides not matched to a gene: 14. The CDR3 DNA reads as TGTGCCATCAGTGGCCCATGGCGGGAGGGCCCGAGGAATGAGCAGTTCTTC. Amino acids: CAISGPWREGPRNEQFF.

V is TRBV2 and J is TRBJ1-3; D might be TRBD1 (5 bases). The V gene lost 6 bases and the J gene lost 0 bases, with 15 bases spanning the gap. The germline V gene encodes CDR1 SNHLY and CDR2 FYNNEI. This CDR3 spans 16 amino acids. For the CDR3, the DNA is TGTGCCAGCAGCAAAGACAGTGTGGGCTCTGGAAACACCATATATTTT. Its protein product is CASSKDSVGSGNTIYF.

The V call is TRBV28, the J call TRBJ2-3; 9 positions agree with TRBD2. V lost 6 bases to trimming and J lost 0 bases; unmatched junction nucleotides: 4. There are 15 residues in the CDR3. CDR1 is MDHEN and CDR2 is SYDVKM in the germline V gene. DNA for the CDR3: TGTGCCAGCAGGACTAGCGGAGCTAGCACAGATACGCAGTATTTT. Residues: CASRTSGASTDTQYF.